One TCR beta chain is described in this entry. Profiled with immunoSEQ multiplex PCR; TCRdb holds only in-frame clones, not every one. Among about 410,000 clones listed, about 90% were seen once. The record originates from a study of blood T cell repertoires in COVID-19. On the study more broadly: T cells, B-cell-depleted T cells, or PBMCs provided the cDNA or gDNA that served as material.

Which cohort a participant joined came from the clinical history participants gave. Two negative PCRs, clearance, or symptom resolution characterized the recovered Cohort 3 donors. V lost 0 bases to trimming and J lost 4 bases; unmatched junction nucleotides: 2. Germline V gene lookup returns CDR1 SGHKS and CDR2 YYEKEE (reference sequence). The CDR3 covers 14 residues. The TCR was taken from a man between 18 and 35 years old who had recovered from COVID-19. The sequencing sample was made of PBMCs or T cells enriched from blood (not recorded which). The chain combines TRBV5-5 with TRBJ1-1, with 8 bases identical to TRBD1. As DNA, the CDR3 is TGTGCCAGCAGCTTGGGGCAGGGGGCCACTGAAGCTTTCTTT. Translation: CASSLGQGATEAFF.